This T cell receptor (beta chain) was profiled in a study of Ad26.COV2.S vaccination and SARS-CoV-2 variants. Whole-study results and caveats: It was vaccine recipients, not placebo recipients, who had the higher spike-specific TCR breadth. Reported findings describe substantial breadth in spike-specific CD8+ and CD4+ T cell responses following vaccination. Participants given vaccine showed non-spike TCR breadth similar to that of placebo recipients.

Regarding this clone: No antigen is known for it.

Regarding treatment: roughly 18 received Ad26.COV2.S at low or high dose, single or two shots; about 5 received placebo; per-sample allocation not given. Samples were taken on day 63 after the first vaccine or placebo injection. This CDR3 contains 15 residues. V shed 3 bases and J shed 4 bases, with 16 bases lying between them. Germline V CDR1 and CDR2: SNHLY, FYNNEI. Clones were read by immunoSEQ multiplex PCR, and TCRdb kept only the in-frame ones, dropping some. The data contain roughly 500,000 clones, approximately 89% of them singletons. This receptor was obtained from a person between 18 and 65 years old who received the Ad26.COV2.S COVID-19 vaccine or a placebo. The sequencing used peripheral blood, collected in a trial of Ad26.COV2.S vaccine versus placebo. This chain joins TRBV2 and TRBJ2-7; unclear D gene. The CDR3 DNA sequence: TGTGCCAGCAGTGACGTTACAGTTCTAATGTACGAGCAGTACTTC. Its translation: CASSDVTVLMYEQYF.